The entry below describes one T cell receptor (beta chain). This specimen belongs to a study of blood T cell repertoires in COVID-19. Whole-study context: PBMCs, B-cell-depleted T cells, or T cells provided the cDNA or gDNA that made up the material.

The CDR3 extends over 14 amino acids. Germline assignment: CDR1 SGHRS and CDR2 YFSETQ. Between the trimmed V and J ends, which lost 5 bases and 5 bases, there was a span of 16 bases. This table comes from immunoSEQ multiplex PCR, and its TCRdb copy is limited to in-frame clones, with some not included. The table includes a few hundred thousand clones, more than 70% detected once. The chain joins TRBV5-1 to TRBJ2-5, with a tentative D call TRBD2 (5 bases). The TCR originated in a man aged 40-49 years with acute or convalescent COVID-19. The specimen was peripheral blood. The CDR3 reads CASRMGLAGETQYF. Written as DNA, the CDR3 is TGCGCCAGCAGAATGGGTCTAGCTGGGGAGACCCAGTACTTC.